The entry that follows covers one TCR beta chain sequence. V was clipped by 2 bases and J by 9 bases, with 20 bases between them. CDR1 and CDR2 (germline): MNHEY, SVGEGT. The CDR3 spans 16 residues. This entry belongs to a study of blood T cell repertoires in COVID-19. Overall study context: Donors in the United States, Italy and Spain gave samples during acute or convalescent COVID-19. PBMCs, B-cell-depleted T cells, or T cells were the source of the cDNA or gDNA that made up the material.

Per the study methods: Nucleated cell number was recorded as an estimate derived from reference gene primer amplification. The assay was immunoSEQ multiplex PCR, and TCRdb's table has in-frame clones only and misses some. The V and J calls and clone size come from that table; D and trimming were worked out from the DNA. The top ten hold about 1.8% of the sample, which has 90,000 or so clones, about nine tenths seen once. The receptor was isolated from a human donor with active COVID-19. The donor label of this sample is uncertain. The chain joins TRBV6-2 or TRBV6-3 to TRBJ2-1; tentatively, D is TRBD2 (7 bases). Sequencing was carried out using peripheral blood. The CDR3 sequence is CASSYPWGGQRGEQFF. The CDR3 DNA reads TGTGCCAGCAGTTACCCCTGGGGGGGGCAAAGGGGTGAGCAGTTCTTC.